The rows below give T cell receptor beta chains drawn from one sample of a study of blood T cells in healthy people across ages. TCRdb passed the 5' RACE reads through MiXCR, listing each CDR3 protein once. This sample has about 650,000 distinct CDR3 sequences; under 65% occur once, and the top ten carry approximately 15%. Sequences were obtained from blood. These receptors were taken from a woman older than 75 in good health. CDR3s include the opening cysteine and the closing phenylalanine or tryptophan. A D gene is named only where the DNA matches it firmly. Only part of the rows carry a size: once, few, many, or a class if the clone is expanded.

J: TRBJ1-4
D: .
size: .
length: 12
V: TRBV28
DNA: TGTGCCAGCACTGTGGCTAATGAAAAACTGTTTTTT
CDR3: CASTVANEKLFF

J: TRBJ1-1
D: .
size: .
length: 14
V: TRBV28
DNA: TGTGCCAGCAGCTTGGGGGCAGGGTGGGGTGAAGCTTTCTTT
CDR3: CASSLGAGWGEAFF

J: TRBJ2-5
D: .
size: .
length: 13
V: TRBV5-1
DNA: TGCGCCAGCAGCGTGGGACACCAAGGGACCCAGTACTTC
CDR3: CASSVGHQGTQYF

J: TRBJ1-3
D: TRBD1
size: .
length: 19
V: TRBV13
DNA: TGTGCCAGCAGCTCCGCGGGACAGGGGGCAGAACTTTCTGGAAACACCATATATTTT
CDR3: CASSSAGQGAELSGNTIYF

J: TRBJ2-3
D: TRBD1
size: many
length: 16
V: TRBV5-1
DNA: TGCGCCAGCAGCTTCTTTACAGGGGGAGGAGCAGATACGCAGTATTTT
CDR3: CASSFFTGGGADTQYF

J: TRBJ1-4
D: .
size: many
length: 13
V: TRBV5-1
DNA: TGCGCCAGCAGCTTGGCCGTCAGTGAAAAACTGTTTTTT
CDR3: CASSLAVSEKLFF

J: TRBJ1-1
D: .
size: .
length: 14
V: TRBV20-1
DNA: TGCAGTGCTGGGAACACAAATTTCGGCCATGAAGCTTTCTTT
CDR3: CSAGNTNFGHEAFF

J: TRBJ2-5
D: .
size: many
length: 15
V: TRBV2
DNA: TGTGCCAGCAGTGAAGCTTGGGTGATTAAAGAGACCCAGTACTTC
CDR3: CASSEAWVIKETQYF

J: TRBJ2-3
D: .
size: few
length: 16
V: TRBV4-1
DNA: TGCGCCAGCAGCCCGCTTGGGGGATCTAGCACAGATACGCAGTATTTT
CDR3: CASSPLGGSSTDTQYF

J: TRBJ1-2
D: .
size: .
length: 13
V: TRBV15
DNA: TGTGCCACCAGCAGAGAGGAGGGAGATGGCTACACCTTC
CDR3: CATSREEGDGYTF

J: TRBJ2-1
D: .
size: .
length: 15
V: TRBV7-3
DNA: TGTGCCAGCAGTTACGCTAGCGACGCAAACAATGAGCAGTTCTTC
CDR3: CASSYASDANNEQFF

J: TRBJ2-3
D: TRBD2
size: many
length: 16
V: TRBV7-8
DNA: TGTGCCAGCAGCATCGCGACTAGCGGGGGCACAGATACGCAGTATTTT
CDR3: CASSIATSGGTDTQYF

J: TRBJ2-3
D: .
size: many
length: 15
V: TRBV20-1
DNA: TGCAGTGCTAGTAGTCGGAGGGATAGCACAGATACGCAGTATTTT
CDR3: CSASSRRDSTDTQYF

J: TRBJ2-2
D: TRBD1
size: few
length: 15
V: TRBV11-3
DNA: TGTGCCAGCAGCCCAAAGGGGACAGTTACCGGGGAGCTGTTTTTT
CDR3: CASSPKGTVTGELFF

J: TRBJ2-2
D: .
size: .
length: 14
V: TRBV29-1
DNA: TGCAGCGGTGGGGACCGGCGTAACACCGGGGAGCTGTTTTTT
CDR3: CSGGDRRNTGELFF

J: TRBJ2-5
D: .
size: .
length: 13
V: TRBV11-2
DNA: TGTGCCAGCAGCCCCGGGAGTCCTGGGACCCAGTACTTC
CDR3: CASSPGSPGTQYF

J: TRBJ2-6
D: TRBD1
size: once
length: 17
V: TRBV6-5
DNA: TGTGCCAGCAGCTACGGGACAGGGATCTCTGGGGCCAACGTCCTGACTTTC
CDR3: CASSYGTGISGANVLTF

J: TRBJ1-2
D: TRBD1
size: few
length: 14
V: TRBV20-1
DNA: TGCAGTTCCATGGAGACAGGGGGGCGAGGTGGCTACACCTTC
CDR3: CSSMETGGRGGYTF

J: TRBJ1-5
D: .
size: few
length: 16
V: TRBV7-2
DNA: TGTGCCAGCAGCTCTGACACCAATGACGGCAATCAGCCCCAGCATTTT
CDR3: CASSSDTNDGNQPQHF

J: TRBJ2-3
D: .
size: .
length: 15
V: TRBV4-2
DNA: TGTGCCAGCAGCCAAGGGTCAACTAGCACAGATACGCAGTATTTT
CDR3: CASSQGSTSTDTQYF

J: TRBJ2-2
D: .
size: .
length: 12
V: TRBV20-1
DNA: TGCAGTGCTGGAAAACAAACCGGGGAGCTGTTTTTT
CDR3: CSAGKQTGELFF

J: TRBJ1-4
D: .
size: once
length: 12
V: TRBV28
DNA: TGTGCCAGCAAAGGACCGACAGAAAAACTGTTTTTT
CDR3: CASKGPTEKLFF

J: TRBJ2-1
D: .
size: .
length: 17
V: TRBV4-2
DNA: TGTGCCAGCAGCCGTCAACGCGGGGGCAGCTCCTACAATGAGCAGTTCTTC
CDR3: CASSRQRGGSSYNEQFF

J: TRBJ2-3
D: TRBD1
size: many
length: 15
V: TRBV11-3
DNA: TGTGCCAGCAGCTCCGGGACAGCGGGCACAGATACGCAGTATTTT
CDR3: CASSSGTAGTDTQYF

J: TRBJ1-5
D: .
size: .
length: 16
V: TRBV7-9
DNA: TGTGCCAGCAGCTTAGGCGGGGGGAGGAGCAATCAGCCCCAGCATTTT
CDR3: CASSLGGGRSNQPQHF

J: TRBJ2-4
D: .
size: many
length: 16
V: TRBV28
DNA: TGTGCCAGCAACCCGTTGACAGACCTAGCCAAAAACATTCAGTACTTC
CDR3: CASNPLTDLAKNIQYF

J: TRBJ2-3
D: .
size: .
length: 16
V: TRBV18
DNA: TGTGCCAGCTCAGCACAGGGAGAGTCTAGCACAGATACGCAGTATTTT
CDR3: CASSAQGESSTDTQYF

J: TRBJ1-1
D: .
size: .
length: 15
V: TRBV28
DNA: TGTGCCAGCAGCATAATGCGGGGGTCAGGCACTGAAGCTTTCTTT
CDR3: CASSIMRGSGTEAFF

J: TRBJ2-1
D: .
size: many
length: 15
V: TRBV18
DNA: TGTGCCAGCTCAGCTGGACGGAGTCCTTACAATGAGCAGTTCTTC
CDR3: CASSAGRSPYNEQFF

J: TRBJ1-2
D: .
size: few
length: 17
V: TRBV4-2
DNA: TGTGCCAGCAGCCAAGAAGTGGGGGAAGCGGCGAAGAATGGCTACACCTTC
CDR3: CASSQEVGEAAKNGYTF

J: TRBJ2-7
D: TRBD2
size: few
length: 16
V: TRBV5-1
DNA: TGCGCCAGCAGCTTGGCCCCGGGAGGGCCTTACAATGAGCAGTACTTC
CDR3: CASSLAPGGPYNEQYF

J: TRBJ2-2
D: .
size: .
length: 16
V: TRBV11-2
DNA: TGTGCCAGCAGCTCCCGCCCCGGGACATTTACCGGGGAGCTGTTTTTT
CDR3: CASSSRPGTFTGELFF

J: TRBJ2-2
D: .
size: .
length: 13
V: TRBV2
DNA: TGTGCCAGCAGTGAAAGGGGTACCGGGGAGCTGTTTTTT
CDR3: CASSERGTGELFF

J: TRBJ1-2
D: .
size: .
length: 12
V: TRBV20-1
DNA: TGCAGTGCTAGTCCGGGGGTCCCAGGCTACACCTTC
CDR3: CSASPGVPGYTF

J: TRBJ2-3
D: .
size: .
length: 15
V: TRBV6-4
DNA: TGTGCCAGCAGTGACCCGAACAAGGACGCAGATACGCAGTATTTT
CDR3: CASSDPNKDADTQYF

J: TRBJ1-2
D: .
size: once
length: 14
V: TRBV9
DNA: TGTGCCAGCAGCGGATGGACAAATTCCTATGGCTACACCTTC
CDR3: CASSGWTNSYGYTF

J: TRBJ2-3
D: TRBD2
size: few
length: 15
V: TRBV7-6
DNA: TGTGCCAGCAGCTTAAGACGAGCGGGGACGGATACGCAGTATTTT
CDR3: CASSLRRAGTDTQYF

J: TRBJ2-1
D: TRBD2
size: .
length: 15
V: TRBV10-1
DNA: TGCGCCAGCACCCCTTCTAGCGGGGGGATCAATGAGCAGTTCTTC
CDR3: CASTPSSGGINEQFF

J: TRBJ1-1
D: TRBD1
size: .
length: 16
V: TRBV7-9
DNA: TGTGCCAGCAGCTTAGTAGTAGGACAGGAGGTCACTGAAGCTTTCTTT
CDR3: CASSLVVGQEVTEAFF

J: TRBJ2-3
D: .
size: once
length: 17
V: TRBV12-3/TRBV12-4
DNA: TGTGCCAGCAGTTCCCTCTACTGGCTAGGAGACGCAGATACGCAGTATTTT
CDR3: CASSSLYWLGDADTQYF

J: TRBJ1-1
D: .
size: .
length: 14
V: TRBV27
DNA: TGTGCCAGCAGTTCCGAATACCAAGTAACTGAAGCTTTCTTT
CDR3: CASSSEYQVTEAFF

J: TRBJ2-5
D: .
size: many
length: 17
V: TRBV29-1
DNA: TGCAGCGTTGACCCTCAGATTTTGCCGACCGCTCAAGAGACCCAGTACTTC
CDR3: CSVDPQILPTAQETQYF

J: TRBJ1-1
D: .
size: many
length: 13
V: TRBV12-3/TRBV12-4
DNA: TGTGCCAGCAGTCAGGGGAGGGTCACTGAAGCTTTCTTT
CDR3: CASSQGRVTEAFF

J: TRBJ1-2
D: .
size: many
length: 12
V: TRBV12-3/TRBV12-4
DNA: TGTGCCAGCAGCTTATACAGCTATGGCTACACCTTC
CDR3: CASSLYSYGYTF

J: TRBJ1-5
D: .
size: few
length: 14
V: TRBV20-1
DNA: TGCAGTGCTACAAGAGGACCGATCGATCAGCCCCAGCATTTT
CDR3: CSATRGPIDQPQHF

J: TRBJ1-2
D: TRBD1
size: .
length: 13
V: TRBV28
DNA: TGTGCCAGCAGTGCCGCGACAGGGGGTGGCTACACCTTC
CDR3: CASSAATGGGYTF

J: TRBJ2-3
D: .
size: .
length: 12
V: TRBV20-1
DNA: TGCAGTGCTAGTAAGCCCCCAGATACGCCGTATTTT
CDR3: CSASKPPDTPYF

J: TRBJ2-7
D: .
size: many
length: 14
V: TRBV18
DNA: TGTGCCAGCTCACCAGGCCAGACCACCTACGAGCAGTACTTC
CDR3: CASSPGQTTYEQYF

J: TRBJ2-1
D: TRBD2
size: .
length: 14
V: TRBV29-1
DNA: TGCAGCGTTACTGGGGGCGGGGGGGCCCATGAGCAGTTCTTC
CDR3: CSVTGGGGAHEQFF

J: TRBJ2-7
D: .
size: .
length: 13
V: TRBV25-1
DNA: TGTGCCAGCAGTGAATGGGGGACACCCGAGCAGTACTTC
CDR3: CASSEWGTPEQYF

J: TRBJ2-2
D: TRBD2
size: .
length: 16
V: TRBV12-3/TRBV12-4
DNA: TGTGCCAGCAGTTTAACCCTAGCGGGGGGCACCGGGGAGCTGTTTTTT
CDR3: CASSLTLAGGTGELFF

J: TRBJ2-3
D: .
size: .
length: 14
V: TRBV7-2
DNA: TGTGCCAGCAGCTTAGCTGGATTTTCCGATACGCAGTATTTT
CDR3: CASSLAGFSDTQYF

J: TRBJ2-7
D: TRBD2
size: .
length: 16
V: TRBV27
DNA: TGTGCCAGCAGTCTGCGGGGGGGACTGAGTACCTACGAGCAGTACTTC
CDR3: CASSLRGGLSTYEQYF

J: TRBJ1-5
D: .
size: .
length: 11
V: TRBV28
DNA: TGTGCCAGCAGAAAGGATCAGCCCCAGCATTTT
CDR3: CASRKDQPQHF

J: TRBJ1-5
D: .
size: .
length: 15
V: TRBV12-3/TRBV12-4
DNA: TGTGCCAGCAGTGCCTCCTCAGGGTGGAATCAGCCCCAGCATTTT
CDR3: CASSASSGWNQPQHF